Each of the 21 T cell receptor beta chains below was sequenced from the same sample in a study of control samples from healthy donors and cancer patients. This table comes from immunoSEQ multiplex PCR, and its TCRdb copy is limited to in-frame clones, with some not included. The sample includes about 51,000 clones, around 90% of them seen just once. The sequencing sample was made of PBMCs. These receptors were collected from a man aged 35-49 years with colorectal cancer.

The rearrangement uses TRBV5-1 and TRBJ1-2; D perhaps matches TRBD1 (5 bases). V lost 3 bases and J 3 bases, leaving 6 bases between the germline ends. Germline V lookup: CDR1 SGHRS, CDR2 YFSETQ. The CDR3 is 12 amino acids. CDR3 coding DNA: TGCGCCAGCAGCTCGACAGACTATGGCTACACCTTC. Translating gives CASSSTDYGYTF.

This chain links TRBV27 with TRBJ2-5, with D tentatively TRBD1 (5 bases). The ends were cut back, 5 bases at V and 9 bases at J, with 13 bases in the middle. Germline assignment: CDR1 MNHEY and CDR2 SMNVEV (reference sequence). The CDR3 runs 12 residues. The CDR3 DNA reads TGTGCCAGCAGTCGACCACAACAGGCCCAGTACTTC. Encoded protein: CASSRPQQAQYF.

This clone was seen a few times. The rearrangement uses TRBV28 and TRBJ1-6, with D maybe TRBD1 (5 bases). The CDR3 loop spans 14 amino acids. V was shortened by 2 bases and J by 8 bases, with 10 bases between the two germline ends. Germline V lookup: CDR1 MDHEN, CDR2 SYDVKM. The CDR3 region has the DNA TGTGCCAGCAGTTTAACGGCAGGGTATTCACCCCTCCACTTT. Translated: CASSLTAGYSPLHF.

This clone was seen more than once but under ten times. The chain uses TRBV6-5 and TRBJ1-6; 10 bases match TRBD1. V lost 3 bases to trimming and J lost 7 bases; unmatched junction nucleotides: 6. Germline values: CDR1 MNHEY, CDR2 SVGAGI. This CDR3 has 16 amino acids. CDR3 amino acids: CASSYVDRGLNSPLHF. The CDR3 DNA follows: TGTGCCAGCAGTTATGTGGACAGGGGGTTGAATTCACCCCTCCACTTT.

The chain employs TRBV6-5 and TRBJ1-5; no clear D gene. With 7 bases removed from V and 3 bases from J, the gap between germline ends came to 13 bases. The CDR3 runs to 14 residues. CDR1 is MNHEY, CDR2 SVGAGI, per germline. CDR3: CASTGAGPNQPQHF. The DNA of the CDR3 is TGTGCCAGCACGGGCGCTGGGCCCAATCAGCCCCAGCATTTT.

The chain carries TRBV27 and TRBJ2-7; 9 positions match TRBD2. Unmatched junction bases numbered 7, after V lost 5 bases and J lost 5 bases. Germline loops: CDR1 MNHEY, CDR2 SMNVEV (reference sequence). The length of the CDR3 is 14 residues. CDR3 region: CASSTWVAGDEQYF. The CDR3 DNA reads as TGTGCCAGCAGTACCTGGGTAGCGGGAGACGAGCAGTACTTC.

This chain joins TRBV7-9 and TRBJ2-3; 14 bases agree with TRBD2. CDR3 length equals 17 residues. With V trimmed by 1 base and J by 5 bases, 5 bases remained unmatched. Germline CDR1 and CDR2: SEHNR and FQNEAQ (reference sequence). CDR3 loop: CASSLDGTSGSEDTQYF. The CDR3 nucleotides are TGTGCCAGCAGCTTAGACGGGACTAGCGGGAGTGAAGATACGCAGTATTTT.

V is TRBV27 and J is TRBJ2-7, with 7 bases identical to TRBD2. This CDR3 comprises 14 residues. The germline V gene has CDR1 MNHEY and CDR2 SMNVEV (reference sequence). J gave up 2 bases and V 3 bases, and 4 bases lay outside the gene matches. CDR3: CASSLKGLAYEQYF. The CDR3 nucleotides are TGTGCCAGCAGTTTGAAAGGACTAGCCTACGAGCAGTACTTC.

V usage is TRBV7-9 and J usage is TRBJ2-7; 10 positions agree with TRBD2. The V segment lost 4 bases and the J segment 12 bases; nucleotides outside the gene matches: 6. In germline, CDR1 is SEHNR, CDR2 FQNEAQ (reference sequence). The length of the CDR3 is 12 residues. The chain's CDR3 is CASSYHSGGSYF. As DNA, the CDR3 is TGTGCCAGCAGCTACCATAGCGGGGGGTCGTACTTC.

The chain carries TRBV4-3 and TRBJ2-1; no reliable D call. The CDR3 length is 12 residues. Looked up from germline, CDR1 is LGHNA and CDR2 is YSLEER. The V gene lost 1 base and the J gene lost 6 bases, with 4 bases spanning the gap. CDR3 coding DNA: TGCGCCAGCAGCCAAGGTCGCAATGAGCAGTTCTTC. Translated: CASSQGRNEQFF.

This clone was recorded a few times. The rearrangement links TRBV13 to TRBJ2-5; 8 bases agree with TRBD1. CDR3 length equals 15 residues. Germline-derived CDR1 and CDR2 are PRHDT and FYEKMQ (reference sequence). J was trimmed by 5 bases and V by 5 bases; bases with no gene match: 10. The CDR3 nucleotides read TGTGCCAGCAGCCCAAGGACAGGGCGCGAGGAGACCCAGTACTTC. It codes for CASSPRTGREETQYF. Drawing the rest from reference TRBV13 and TRBJ2-5, the complete variable domain is AAGVIQSPRHLIKEKRETATLKCYPIPRHDTVYWYQQGPGQDPQFLISFYEKMQSDKGSIPDRFSAQQFSDYHSELNMSSLELGDSALYFCASSPRTGREETQYFGPGTRLLVL.

V and J are TRBV11-2 and TRBJ2-4, with 8 bases that match TRBD2. CDR3 size: 16 residues. J gave up 5 bases and V 5 bases, and 11 bases lay outside the gene matches. Germline V lookup: CDR1 SGHAT, CDR2 FQNNGV. The CDR3 is CASSPETSAEENIQYF. As DNA, the CDR3 is TGTGCCAGCAGCCCAGAGACTAGCGCCGAGGAAAACATTCAGTACTTC.

The chain uses TRBV14 and TRBJ2-1; 7 bases are a match to TRBD2. The CDR3 contains 15 residues. V trimming: 0 bases; J trimming: 5 bases; junction bases outside the gene matches: 4. Germline V gene lookup returns CDR1 SGHDN and CDR2 FVKESK. In DNA form, the CDR3 reads TGTGCCAGCAGCCAAGATGGGACTACCAACAATGAGCAGTTCTTC. It yields the protein CASSQDGTTNNEQFF.

V and J are TRBV7-2 and TRBJ1-2; no clear D. The CDR3 extends over 14 amino acids. Germline V CDR1 and CDR2: SGHTA, FQGNSA. Trimming took off 4 bases at V and 4 bases at J, with 13 bases between the two ends. Here the CDR3 reads CASSSYVSPYGYTF. DNA for the CDR3: TGTGCCAGCAGCTCGTACGTCAGCCCCTATGGCTACACCTTC.

This clone was observed once. The DNA for the CDR3 is TGTGCCAGCAGAGGTCCGGGGGACTATGGCTACACCTTC. This gives the protein CASRGPGDYGYTF. The chain is built from TRBV12-3 or TRBV12-4 and TRBJ1-2, with a weak D call TRBD1 (5 bases). Trimming cost V 6 bases and J 3 bases, with 11 bases left between them. CDR3 length: 13 amino acids.

V usage is TRBV4-1 and J usage is TRBJ1-1; 7 nucleotides agree with TRBD1. The CDR3 sequence is 15 residues long. V lost 3 bases to trimming and J lost 5 bases; unmatched junction nucleotides: 9. The germline V gene encodes CDR1 MGHRA and CDR2 YSYEKL. CDR3 DNA sequence: TGCGCCAGCAGCCATCCAGACAGGGAGGGGACTGAAGCTTTCTTT. Its translation: CASSHPDREGTEAFF.

This chain uses TRBV11-2 with TRBJ1-1; D gene ambiguous. V gave up 2 bases and J gave up 2 bases, with 18 bases separating them. There are 17 residues in the CDR3. Per the germline V gene, CDR1 is SGHAT and CDR2 is FQNNGV. The CDR3 protein is CASSLPSGYSKNTEAFF. CDR3 DNA sequence: TGTGCCAGCAGCTTACCCTCGGGGTACAGTAAAAACACTGAAGCTTTCTTT.

This chain uses TRBV7-9 with TRBJ2-7; TRBD1 matches 9 bases. Losses at the gene ends were 8 bases for V and 6 bases for J; bases not matched to a gene: 11. Germline values: CDR1 SEHNR, CDR2 FQNEAQ (reference sequence). This CDR3 region has 14 residues. This chain's CDR3 is CASGRDRVTSEQYF. DNA of the CDR3: TGTGCCAGCGGCAGGGACAGGGTAACTTCCGAGCAGTACTTC.

The V gene is TRBV19, the J gene TRBJ1-6; unclear D gene. Per the germline V gene, CDR1 is LNHDA and CDR2 is SQIVND (reference sequence). Trimming took off 0 bases at V and 0 bases at J, with 18 bases between the two ends. The CDR3 is 20 residues long. The CDR3 region has the DNA TGTGCCAGTAGTATAGAATACAGAGCAAACTCGAGCTCCTATAATTCACCCCTCCACTTT. This encodes CASSIEYRANSSSYNSPLHF.

The V call is TRBV2, the J call TRBJ1-2; 11 bases align to TRBD1. The CDR3 covers 16 residues. Germline trimming cut 7 bases from V and 3 bases from J; bases unmatched to any gene: 10. CDR1 SNHLY and CDR2 FYNNEI come from the germline V gene. The CDR3 here is CASTKPRTGGDYGYTF. The CDR3 nucleotides read TGTGCCAGCACCAAGCCCCGGACAGGGGGCGACTATGGCTACACCTTC.

The CDR3 spells CASSSGTGVSSPLHF. DNA for the CDR3: TGTGCCAGCAGCTCGGGGACAGGGGTTAGTTCACCCCTCCACTTT. The chain uses TRBV11-3 and TRBJ1-6; 10 positions match TRBD1. Germline V lookup: CDR1 SGHNT, CDR2 YENEEA. This CDR3 contains 15 residues. V lost 4 bases to trimming and J lost 9 bases; unmatched junction nucleotides: 6.